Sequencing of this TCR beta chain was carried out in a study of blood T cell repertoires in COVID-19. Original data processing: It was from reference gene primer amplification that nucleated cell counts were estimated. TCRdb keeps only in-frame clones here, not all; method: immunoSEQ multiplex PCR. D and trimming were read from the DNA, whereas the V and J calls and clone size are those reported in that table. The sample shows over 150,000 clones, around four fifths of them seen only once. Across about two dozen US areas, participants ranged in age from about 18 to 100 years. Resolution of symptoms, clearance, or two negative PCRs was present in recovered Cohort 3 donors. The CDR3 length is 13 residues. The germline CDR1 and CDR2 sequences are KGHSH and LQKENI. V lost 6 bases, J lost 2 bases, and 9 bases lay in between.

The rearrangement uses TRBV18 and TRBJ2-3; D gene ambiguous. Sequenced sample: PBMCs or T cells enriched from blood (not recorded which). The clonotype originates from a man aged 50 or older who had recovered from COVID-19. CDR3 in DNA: TGTGCCAGCTCCCCCGTAGACACAGATACGCAGTATTTT. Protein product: CASSPVDTDTQYF.